The 18 T cell receptor beta chains below all came from one sample that was sequenced in a study of T cell responses to AZD1222 COVID-19 vaccine (dated by TCRdb to the early 2020s). The time point label, as the study defines it: baseline before first vaccination. This sample's treatment or condition label indicates: meningococcal conjugate vaccine given as trial control. The library relied on the immunoSEQ multiplex PCR assay. The table was pulled from immuneACCESS by TCRdb, which kept in-frame rearrangements only. Such tables lose some clones; where checked, under half of the loss comes from unresolved V genes, and the rest has no known cause. Counted in this sample were 110,000 or so clones; roughly 87% of them appeared once. 3.1% of the sample rests with the top ten. The specimen comprised peripheral blood, sampled on day 0 of MenACWY control vaccination. These receptors were collected from an adult in good health.

The chain links TRBV27 to TRBJ1-5; 8 bases agree with TRBD1. J lost 3 bases, V lost 7 bases, and 5 bases had no gene match. This CDR3 has 14 amino acids. Germline V gene data show CDR1 as MNHEY and CDR2 as SMNVEV (reference sequence). The CDR3 DNA is TGTGCCAGCACCGCAGGGGGCTTCAATCAGCCCCAGCATTTT. Translating gives CASTAGGFNQPQHF.

The chain combines TRBV5-1 with TRBJ2-3, with 8 bases lining up with TRBD1. CDR3 length: 15 amino acids. The germline gives CDR1 SGHRS, CDR2 YFSETQ. V dropped 2 bases and J dropped 5; count of bases not matched to a gene: 7. DNA for the CDR3: TGCGCCAGCAGCTTCCAGGGGGCCAGAGGAGATACGCAGTATTTT. It codes for CASSFQGARGDTQYF.

Turning to this clone: Other nucleotide sequences from this sample produce the same CDR3. The chain joins TRBV11-2 to TRBJ1-2; possible D gene TRBD1, 5 bases. V was pared by 1 base and J by 8 bases, with 5 bases between. There are 11 residues in the CDR3. CDR1 is SGHAT, CDR2 FQNNGV, per germline. CDR3 DNA: TGTGCCAGCAGCTTAGGGGGCGGCTACACCTTC. Its translation: CASSLGGGYTF.

The CDR3 region has the DNA TGTGCCAGCAGCTTAAGGGGGCGCGGAAACACCATATATTTT. It translates to CASSLRGRGNTIYF. This chain links TRBV7-2 with TRBJ1-3; 7 nucleotides agree with TRBD1. The CDR3 contains 14 residues. V lost 2 bases to trimming and J lost 4 bases; unmatched junction nucleotides: 2. CDR1 is SGHTA and CDR2 is FQGNSA in the germline V gene.

This chain uses TRBV19 with TRBJ2-4; a weak D match, TRBD1 (5 bases). The CDR3 extends over 14 amino acids. Trimming cost V 9 bases and J 0 bases, with 12 bases left between them. Germline CDR1 reads LNHDA; CDR2 reads SQIVND (reference sequence). The CDR3 DNA follows: TGTGCCAGCCAGAGAAGGGGAGCCAAAAACATTCAGTACTTC. Its protein product is CASQRRGAKNIQYF.

Only one count was recorded for this clone. The rearrangement joins TRBV18 to TRBJ2-7; 8 nucleotides align to TRBD1. The CDR3 covers 14 residues. V dropped 3 bases and J dropped 2; count of bases not matched to a gene: 3. The germline gives CDR1 KGHSH, CDR2 LQKENI. The CDR3, as DNA: TGTGCCAGCTCACCGCAGGGGGCTACCTACGAGCAGTACTTC. Its protein is CASSPQGATYEQYF.

The gene calls are TRBV19 and TRBJ2-7; D not certain. CDR3 size: 13 residues. V was pared by 1 base and J by 3 bases, with 7 bases between. Germline assignment: CDR1 LNHDA and CDR2 SQIVND (reference sequence). Here the CDR3 reads CASSIGRYYEQYF. DNA of the CDR3: TGTGCCAGTAGTATAGGGCGATACTACGAGCAGTACTTC. Complete variable domain (other parts from reference TRBV19 and TRBJ2-7): DGGITQSPKYLFRKEGQNVTLSCEQNLNHDAMYWYRQDPGQGLRLIYYSQIVNDFQKGDIAEGYSVSREKKESFPLTVTSAQKNPTAFYLCASSIGRYYEQYFGPGTRLTVT.

This clone was picked up one time. Mismatch with germline at one junction end may stem from a read error. The chain links TRBV3-1 (or the pseudogene TRBV3-2) to TRBJ2-7; no clear D gene. Germline assignment: CDR1 LGHDT and CDR2 YNNKEL (reference sequence). The length of the CDR3 is 12 residues. CDR3 DNA sequence: TGTGCCAGCAGCCAAGTAGGGTACGGGCAGTACTTC. Amino acids: CASSQVGYGQYF.

J is TRBJ1-5 and V is TRBV30; 9 nucleotides line up with TRBD1. V dropped 3 bases and J dropped 6; count of bases not matched to a gene: 9. The CDR3 consists of 15 residues. Germline-derived CDR1 and CDR2 are GTSNPN and SVGIG (reference sequence). CDR3 loop: CAWRNTGTGIQPQHF. The CDR3 DNA reads TGTGCCTGGAGAAATACCGGGACAGGGATTCAGCCCCAGCATTTT.

This chain links TRBV30 with TRBJ1-1, with D maybe TRBD1 (5 bases). V lost 2 bases and J 5 bases, leaving 21 bases between the germline ends. CDR3 length: 16 residues. Germline CDR1 GTSNPN, CDR2 SVGIG (reference sequence). The DNA of the CDR3 is TGTGCCTGGAGTCAAGGTGTGGGGGGTTCGGGAACTGAAGCTTTCTTT. It translates to CAWSQGVGGSGTEAFF.

CDR3 loop: CASSMEGKTEAFF. CDR3 coding DNA: TGTGCCAGTAGTATGGAGGGGAAGACTGAAGCTTTCTTT. The genes are TRBV19 and TRBJ1-1; D is possibly TRBD1 (5 bases). This CDR3 has 13 residues. Trimming took 3 bases from V and 5 from J, leaving 10 bases between them. The germline V gene encodes CDR1 LNHDA and CDR2 SQIVND (reference sequence).

The table lists this clone with a count of one. V usage is TRBV5-4 and J usage is TRBJ2-7, with D unclear. The germline CDR1 and CDR2 sequences are SGHNT and YYREEE (reference sequence). V was shortened by 0 bases and J by 5 bases, with 9 bases between the two germline ends. CDR3 length: 13 residues. The CDR3 reads CASSLERTHEQYF. The CDR3, as DNA: TGTGCCAGCAGCTTGGAGCGTACTCACGAGCAGTACTTC.

In DNA, the CDR3 is TGTGCCAGCAGTCTGAAAGGGGTCGATGGCTACACCTTC. Translation: CASSLKGVDGYTF. The chain is built from TRBV27 and TRBJ1-2, with D tentatively TRBD1 (5 bases). V lost 5 bases and J 6 bases, leaving 13 bases between the germline ends. Germline CDR1 MNHEY, CDR2 SMNVEV (reference sequence). The CDR3 extends over 13 amino acids.

The chain uses TRBV30 and TRBJ1-1; D gene uncertain. The CDR3 has 14 residues. The V gene lost 2 bases and the J gene lost 4 bases, with 14 bases spanning the gap. CDR1 is GTSNPN, CDR2 SVGIG, per germline (reference sequence). CDR3 DNA sequence: TGTGCCTGGAGTATTGGCAACTGGGGCACTGAAGCTTTCTTT. Its protein product is CAWSIGNWGTEAFF.

V is TRBV5-4 and J is TRBJ1-2, with D hard to call. The CDR3 is made up of 13 amino acids. Trimming shortened V by 1 base and J by 5 bases, and 9 bases separated the two germline ends. Germline CDR1 and CDR2: SGHNT and YYREEE (reference sequence). CDR3 in DNA: TGTGCCAGCAGCTTGTCAGGTCTATATGGCTACACCTTC. Encoded protein: CASSLSGLYGYTF. Together with reference TRBV5-4 and TRBJ1-2, the CDR3 gives the full variable domain: ETGVTQSPTHLIKTRGQQVTLRCSSQSGHNTVSWYQQALGQGPQFIFQYYREEENGRGNFPPRFSGLQFPNYSSELNVNALELDDSALYLCASSLSGLYGYTFGSGTRLTVV.

In its sample, this clone was seen once. The V call is TRBV5-1, the J call TRBJ1-6; D remains unclear. CDR1 and CDR2 (germline): SGHRS, YFSETQ. The CDR3 has 16 residues. V was clipped by 1 base and J by 0 bases, with 8 bases between them. CDR3 nucleotide sequence: TGCGCCAGCAGCTTGATTGGGAGCTCCTATAATTCACCCCTCCACTTT. It translates to CASSLIGSSYNSPLHF.

The chain employs TRBV19 and TRBJ1-4, with D perhaps matching TRBD1 (6 bases). The V and J ends lost 0 bases and 7 bases respectively, with 12 bases between them. Germline CDR1 reads LNHDA; CDR2 reads SQIVND (reference sequence). The length of the CDR3 is 15 residues. This CDR3 reads CASSIDDRKVEKLFF. In DNA form, the CDR3 reads TGTGCCAGTAGTATAGATGACAGGAAAGTTGAAAAACTGTTTTTT.

The genes are TRBV10-3 and TRBJ2-7; maybe TRBD2 (5 bases). This CDR3 contains 14 residues. Germline V gene sequence: CDR1 ENHRY, CDR2 SYGVKD. V was pared by 8 bases and J by 3 bases, with 17 bases between. DNA for the CDR3: TGTGCCATCGGTAGAGGAACGGGGAACTACGAGCAGTACTTC. Protein sequence: CAIGRGTGNYEQYF.